What follows is one T cell receptor beta chain and its context. This specimen belongs to a study of shared clonotypes between healthy human individuals. Replicate sorted-subset PCRs were loaded with around 0.2 ug DNA, 25,000 to 30,000 T cell genomes. The data were produced by immunoSEQ multiplex PCR, yet TCRdb's version contains in-frame clones alone and is incomplete. The sample shows about 2.4 million clones, roughly 93% of them seen only once. CDR3 length: 15 residues. Trimming pared 7 bases from V and 0 bases from J, leaving 10 bases between. Germline CDR1 MNHNS, CDR2 SASEGT. Sequencing was carried out using naive CD4+ T cells from PBMCs. Subset in this sample: CD45RA+ positively selected. The chain carries TRBV6-1 and TRBJ2-6; unclear D gene. The clonotype was recovered from a young man in good health. Some clones in this sample may be carry-over from other donors' samples. CDR3 in DNA: TGTGCCAGCACCGCGGCCTACTCTGGGGCCAACGTCCTGACTTTC. This encodes CASTAAYSGANVLTF.